The clone carrying this T cell receptor beta chain was seen once. This sample was taken from a study of shared clonotypes between healthy human individuals. Data came from immunoSEQ multiplex PCR; TCRdb stores just in-frame clones and leaves some out. In the table there are about 1.1 million clones, approximately 77% of which are singletons. CDR1 is SGHNT and CDR2 is YYREEE in the germline V gene (reference sequence). The CDR3 is 15 residues long. Trimming took off 4 bases at V and 0 bases at J, with 11 bases between the two ends. The source is a man younger than 30 in good health. Some clones in this sample may be carry-over from other donors' samples. The sequenced material came from memory CD4+ T cells from PBMCs. The subset is: CD45RA-negative fraction. This chain joins TRBV5-4 and TRBJ1-3, with no clear D. CDR3 sequence: CASSPGSNSGNTIYF. DNA for the CDR3: TGTGCCAGCAGCCCCGGCAGCAACTCTGGAAACACCATATATTTT.